The rows below give T cell receptor beta chains drawn from one sample of a study of glioma-infiltrating T cells. TCRdb re-called the multiplex PCR reads through MiXCR, storing one row per CDR3 protein. Here the sample spans approximately 93,000 distinct CDR3 sequences, around 42% being singletons. The sample comprised glioma tissue, nonneoplastic brain tissue, or PBMCs (not recorded which). All receptors come from a human donor with low-grade glioma or glioblastoma, undergoing nonglioma brain surgery, or in good health (not recorded which). The CDR3 runs from the conserved cysteine through the conserved F or W. D genes are given only for firm matches. For some rows the clone size is stated as once, few or many, or as a class when expanded; others skip it.

size	D	J	V	CDR3	DNA
-	TRBD1	TRBJ1-2	TRBV6-2/TRBV6-3	CASRTGQGYGYTF	TGTGCCAGCAGAACGGGACAGGGATATGGCTACACCTTC
-	TRBD2	TRBJ2-1	TRBV6-2/TRBV6-3	CASREAGGYNEQFF	TGTGCCAGCAGAGAGGCGGGAGGATACAATGAGCAGTTCTTC
-	TRBD2	TRBJ2-1	TRBV15	CATSRAGGAYNEQFF	TGTGCCACCAGCAGAGCGGGGGGGGCTTACAATGAGCAGTTCTTC
-	-	TRBJ2-3	TRBV6-2/TRBV6-3	CANRTPTDTQYF	TGTGCCAACCGGACCCCCACAGATACGCAGTATTTT
many	-	TRBJ1-1	TRBV7-9	CASSHPYRVESTEAFF	TGTGCCAGCAGCCACCCTTACAGGGTCGAATCCACTGAAGCTTTCTTT
many	-	TRBJ1-2	TRBV4-1	CASSHGQPAQYGYTF	TGCGCCAGCAGCCATGGCCAGCCCGCCCAGTATGGCTACACCTTC
many	TRBD2	TRBJ2-7	TRBV29-1	CSVDGGGGSYEQYF	TGCAGCGTTGATGGTGGCGGGGGCTCCTACGAGCAGTACTTC
many	-	TRBJ1-5	TRBV12-3/TRBV12-4	CASSFRTDNQPQHF	TGTGCCAGCAGTTTCCGGACAGACAATCAGCCCCAGCATTTT
many	TRBD2	TRBJ2-1	TRBV19	CASTVGTSVNNEQFF	TGTGCCAGTACCGTGGGGACTAGCGTAAACAATGAGCAGTTCTTC
few	-	TRBJ2-3	TRBV2	CARARNANTQYF	TGTGCCAGGGCCAGGAATGCCAATACGCAGTATTTT
many	TRBD2	TRBJ2-1	TRBV7-8	CASSLVGSGSDEQFF	TGTGCCAGCAGCTTAGTGGGTAGCGGGAGTGATGAGCAGTTCTTC
many	TRBD2	TRBJ2-5	TRBV6-2/TRBV6-3	CASSSTGTSGGHYRKTQYF	TGTGCCAGCAGCTCCACCGGGACTAGCGGGGGCCACTACAGAAAGACCCAGTACTTC
many	-	TRBJ2-5	TRBV2	CASSEGGTAETQYF	TGTGCCAGCAGTGAAGGAGGTACGGCGGAGACCCAGTACTTC
many	-	TRBJ2-1	TRBV6-1	CASSEEARQAYNEQFF	TGTGCCAGCAGTGAAGAAGCTAGGCAGGCCTACAATGAGCAGTTCTTC
many	-	TRBJ1-6	TRBV20-1	CSAEEGFNSPLHF	TGCAGTGCTGAGGAGGGGTTCAATTCACCCCTCCACTTT
many	TRBD2	TRBJ2-4	TRBV4-2	CASSRDSLAGGPKNIQYF	TGTGCCAGCAGCCGCGACAGTCTAGCGGGAGGTCCCAAAAACATTCAGTACTTC
-	-	TRBJ2-7	TRBV6-1	CASSPVENYEQYF	TGTGCCAGCAGCCCTGTAGAGAACTACGAGCAGTACTTC
many	-	TRBJ2-3	TRBV18	CASSPNQGLDTQYF	TGTGCCAGCTCACCGAACCAGGGTCTAGATACGCAGTATTTT
-	-	TRBJ2-3	TRBV28	CASTEGSTGTQYF	TGTGCCAGTACTGAGGGGAGCACAGGTACGCAGTATTTT
many	-	TRBJ2-3	TRBV2	CASSFATDTQYF	TGTGCCAGCAGTTTCGCCACAGATACGCAGTATTTT
many	TRBD1	TRBJ2-2	TRBV27	CASSPGTGRTGELFF	TGTGCCAGCAGTCCCGGGACAGGGCGGACCGGGGAGCTGTTTTTT
-	-	TRBJ2-1	TRBV12-3/TRBV12-4	CASSLASNEQFF	TGTGCCAGCAGTTTAGCTAGCAATGAGCAGTTCTTC
many	-	TRBJ1-1	TRBV7-9	CASSPSTGNTEAFF	TGTGCCAGCAGCCCGTCGACGGGGAACACTGAAGCTTTCTTT
few	TRBD1	TRBJ2-3	TRBV5-5	CASSLGTGGSTDTQYF	TGTGCCAGCAGCTTGGGGACAGGGGGAAGCACAGATACGCAGTATTTT
few	-	TRBJ2-7	TRBV9	CASSLGEGGAYEQYF	TGTGCCAGCAGCTTAGGGGAGGGGGGGGCCTACGAGCAGTACTTC
-	-	TRBJ2-3	TRBV6-2/TRBV6-3	CASSYSGSSTQYF	TGTGCCAGCAGTTACTCGGGGTCAAGTACGCAGTATTTT
-	-	TRBJ2-1	TRBV6-6	CSSSSSAAQIF	TGTTCCAGCAGTTCCAGCGCGGCCCAAATCTTC
many	-	TRBJ1-1	TRBV12-3/TRBV12-4	CASSFTQGMNTEAFF	TGTGCCAGCAGTTTTACACAGGGCATGAACACTGAAGCTTTCTTT
many	-	TRBJ2-5	TRBV6-2/TRBV6-3	CASSYSALGETQYF	TGTGCCAGCAGTTACTCGGCCCTCGGTGAGACCCAGTACTTC
-	-	TRBJ2-1	TRBV19	CASSIGLRLNEQFF	TGTGCCAGTAGTATCGGACTACGCCTTAATGAGCAGTTCTTC
-	TRBD1	TRBJ2-7	TRBV4-1	CASSQADRGLYEQYF	TGCGCCAGCAGCCAAGCCGACAGGGGGCTATACGAGCAGTACTTC
-	-	TRBJ2-3	TRBV11-2	CASSLTGTTDTQYF	TGTGCCAGCAGCTTAACCGGGACTACAGATACGCAGTATTTT
many	-	TRBJ1-2	TRBV7-9	CASRHDGGQSYGYTF	TGTGCCAGCAGGCATGATGGGGGGCAGAGCTATGGCTACACCTTC
-	TRBD1	TRBJ2-7	TRBV6-5	CASSLPGQTYEQYF	TGTGCCAGCAGTTTACCGGGACAGACCTACGAGCAGTACTTC
-	-	TRBJ2-7	TRBV6-1	CASSAIGADYEQYF	TGTGCCAGCAGTGCCATTGGGGCAGATTACGAGCAGTACTTC
large	-	TRBJ1-2	TRBV6-1	CASSEGRSYGYTF	TGTGCCAGCAGTGAGGGCAGAAGCTATGGCTACACCTTC
-	-	TRBJ2-3	TRBV28	CASSPLGLGGGDTQYF	TGTGCCAGCAGTCCCCTAGGTCTAGGGGGAGGGGATACGCAGTATTTT
-	-	TRBJ2-1	TRBV7-7	CASSLAARGPYEQFF	TGTGCCAGCAGCTTAGCAGCGAGAGGACCCTACGAGCAGTTCTTC
many	-	TRBJ1-1	TRBV20-1	CSARVNVNTEAFF	TGCAGTGCTCGGGTGAACGTGAACACTGAAGCTTTCTTT
many	-	TRBJ1-1	TRBV2	CASRGSEAFF	TGTGCCAGCAGAGGAAGTGAAGCTTTCTTT
-	TRBD1	TRBJ2-7	TRBV27	CASRRTGTSNEQYF	TGTGCCAGTAGGAGGACAGGGACGAGTAACGAGCAGTACTTC
-	TRBD2	TRBJ2-2	TRBV2	CASSEISGGANTGELFF	TGTGCCAGCAGTGAAATTAGCGGGGGGGCCAACACCGGGGAGCTGTTTTTT
-	TRBD1	TRBJ1-5	TRBV20-1	CSAIDPSTGHSNQPQHF	TGCAGTGCCATAGACCCTTCGACAGGGCATAGCAATCAGCCCCAGCATTTT
-	-	TRBJ2-1	TRBV14	CASTSDASYNEQFF	TGTGCCAGCACCAGTGACGCCTCCTACAATGAGCAGTTCTTC
many	TRBD1	TRBJ1-2	TRBV2	CASREGQGIGGYTF	TGTGCCAGCCGAGAGGGACAGGGGATAGGAGGCTACACCTTC
many	-	TRBJ1-2	TRBV11-2	CASSLSRDAGYTF	TGTGCCAGCAGCTTATCGCGGGATGCTGGCTACACCTTC
-	-	TRBJ2-1	TRBV25-1	CASSDNGREHNEQFF	TGTGCCAGCAGTGATAATGGTCGGGAGCACAATGAGCAGTTCTTC
-	-	TRBJ2-4	TRBV5-1	CASSLGPGQGIIQYF	TGCGCCAGCAGCTTGGGACCTGGGCAGGGAATCATTCAGTACTTC
many	-	TRBJ1-2	TRBV4-1	CASSQDQGAGGYTF	TGCGCCAGCAGCCAAGATCAAGGGGCGGGAGGCTACACCTTC
-	TRBD2	TRBJ2-1	TRBV28	CASSPREGGYNEQFF	TGTGCCAGCAGCCCCAGGGAGGGAGGATACAATGAGCAGTTCTTC
many	-	TRBJ2-7	TRBV5-6	CASSLDGGTYEQYF	TGTGCCAGCAGCTTGGACGGCGGTACCTACGAGCAGTACTTC
many	-	TRBJ2-1	TRBV5-6	CASSLGVGSSYNEQFF	TGTGCCAGCAGCTTAGGCGTGGGAAGCTCCTACAATGAGCAGTTCTTC
many	-	TRBJ1-3	TRBV11-1	CASSLSGGLSGNTIYF	TGTGCCAGCAGCTTAAGCGGGGGACTCTCTGGAAACACCATATATTTT